The clone carrying this T cell receptor beta chain has only a few counts. Its antigen is unknown. This entry belongs to a study of T-cell memory formation after mild COVID-19. Germline CDR1 and CDR2: SGHVS and FQNEAQ. Trimming cost V 5 bases and J 1 base, with 9 bases left between them. The CDR3 is 13 amino acids. Study-wide results and caveats: Contracting CD8+ clones were enriched in EMRA, CD4+ mainly in CM and EM. Nothing confirmed that second-wave clones peaking on day 37 were specific for SARS-CoV-2.

TCRdb redid the calling of the 5' RACE reads with MiXCR, one entry per CDR3 protein. The sample lists 55,000 to 70,000 distinct CDR3 sequences, approximately 30% occurring once. Sequencing input: PBMCs or a T cell subset sorted from them (not recorded which). The V gene is TRBV7-8, the J gene TRBJ2-7; a possible D gene is TRBD2 (5 bases). The TCR originated in a man between 18 and 35 years old who had mild COVID-19 (a few samples of this study predate the infection). Cell type and time point are not known. DNA of the CDR3: TGTGCCAGCAGCGCGGACTGGTCCTACGAGCAGTACTTC. This codes for CASSADWSYEQYF. Together with reference TRBV7-8 and TRBJ2-7, the CDR3 gives the full variable domain: GAGVSQSPRYKVAKRGQDVALRCDPISGHVSLFWYQQALGQGPEFLTYFQNEAQLDKSGLPSDRFFAERPEGSVSTLKIQRTQQEDSAVYLCASSADWSYEQYFGPGTRLTVT.